This TCR beta chain was profiled in a study of beta chain features in type 1 diabetes. Study-level points and caveats: In the patient group, naive, central memory and Treg TCRB repertoires seemed more alike than in the healthy donor group. In type 1 diabetes patients, VDJ junctions had fewer insertions; deletions at these junctions were more frequent.

The germline gives CDR1 GTSNPN, CDR2 SVGIG (reference sequence). The germline V and J ends were trimmed by 0 bases and 10 bases, with 9 bases remaining between them. This CDR3 has 12 residues. This clone has more than one count but fewer than ten. Its antigen is currently unknown. All of the isolated RNA was reverse transcribed, so expressed TCRB transcripts were sequenced. Sequencing used immunoSEQ multiplex PCR; TCRdb keeps in-frame clones, though not all of them. This sample has 200,000 to 250,000 clones; around a quarter occur once, and the top ten carry more than 3%. Sequences were obtained from central memory CD4+ T cells from blood. This receptor was obtained from a young man in good health. The chain uses TRBV30 and TRBJ1-4; D might be TRBD1 (5 bases). The CDR3 reads CAWSVVRGKLFF. The CDR3 DNA reads TGTGCCTGGAGTGTAGTTAGGGGAAAACTGTTTTTT.